Below, one T cell receptor (beta chain) is given with its context. This clonotype was seen many times. Its antigen specificity is not known. No base-level quality is on record; no much larger clone is a single base apart. Receptor amplification or capture employed 5' RACE. The run used an Illumina HiSeq 2500. The second PCR ran for roughly 6 to 11 cycles and used a J-beta primer mix along with a sample-barcoded 5' primer. A template-switch 5' adaptor carrying 12 random nucleotides introduced a unique molecular identifier onto each TCR beta cDNA molecule. At least 2.5 million CDR3-containing paired-end reads were obtained from each sample. The Mint cDNA synthesis kit, primed by a TRBC-specific oligonucleotide, was used to synthesize first-strand cDNA from all RNA. Following uracil-DNA glycosylase treatment, all cDNA underwent a first 18-cycle PCR with the universal primers M1SS and BC2_uni_R. Regarding the original processing steps: Normalization of each sample was performed by random selection of 1 million high-quality reads, each carrying a distinct molecular identifier. Instead of being binned into consensus sequences, reads with shared molecular identifiers were discarded. MiTCR, set to a Q25 quality threshold and the strictest error-elimination algorithm, was used for CDR3 identification, clonotype clustering and error correction. A nonparametric unseen species model with Euler transformation was used to estimate lower-bound total TCR beta diversity. The public sequencing data were trimmed at Q25 with fastp and processed into clonotypes with MiXCR by TCRdb, which kept only in-frame beta chains. A single entry per CDR3 protein holds the most common genes and DNA from its merged rows. The V and J calls reflect TCRdb's pipeline rather than the authors' work. The sample profile shows around 870,000 distinct CDR3 sequences; more than 25% of them were found once. The top ten clones comprise 17% of the sample.

CDR1 is given as LGHNA and CDR2 as YSLEER, both from the germline V gene. V is pared back by 0 bases and J by 2 bases, with 14 bases lying between the germline termini. Counted from cysteine to phenylalanine, this CDR3 has 17 amino acids. The read is trimmed to its CDR3 DNA, 51 bases read in frame from base 1. The sample comes from a study of blood T cells in healthy people across ages (dated by TCRdb to the mid-2010s). As for the study more broadly: In model experiments, roughly one uniquely barcoded TCR beta cDNA molecule per two T cells was captured by template switching. Age-related changes in TCR beta repertoire diversity were measured in the study by deep sequencing normalized with unique cDNA molecular identifiers. Two additional independent replicas of 1 million unique cDNA reads from the same blood draw were analyzed for two donors (one aged 18 to 30 and one aged 80 or older). To avoid experimental bias, donors of different ages were spread randomly across the sequencing lanes. The donors were divided into four age groups: young (average approximately 17 years), middle-aged (approximately 39), aged (under 70) and long-lived (82).

Paper-wide results and their limitations: Estimates of total diversity based on one million sequenced T cells were regarded as lower bounds and as underestimates. There was a strong correlation between observed TCR beta diversity and the percentage of naive T cells measured by flow cytometry. The CMV infection status of donors was not known, potentially confounding age-related changes in expanded clonotypes. As age increased, observed TCR beta diversity per million T cells dropped in a roughly linear way, and a significant reduction was already evident by age 40. Bulk unsorted PBMC profiling prevented conclusive comparison of naive and antigen-experienced compartments. The long-lived group showed more naive CD4+ T cells, fewer expanded clones and increased TCR diversity than the aged group, suggesting age selection.

The 39 donors, aged about 6 to 100 years, were systemically healthy Caucasian individuals from Russia. Each donor gave roughly 11 milliliters of peripheral blood, drawn into EDTA-treated Vacutainer tubes. Ficoll-Paque density-gradient centrifugation was used to isolate PBMCs, with at least 6.5 million obtained per sample. Total RNA, at least 6 micrograms per sample, was extracted from PBMCs with Trizol reagent. The percentages of naive CD45RAhigh/CD27high T cells were determined by flow cytometry on a PBMC aliquot from every donor. The chain couples TRBV4-3 to TRBJ2-1; the D gene is possibly TRBD2, with 6 bases matching. This clonotype was obtained from a woman older than 75 in good health. Sequencing was carried out using blood. The nucleotide sequence reads TGCGCCAGCAGCCAAGATAGTGAGGGACTCGCCTACAATGAGCAGTTCTTC. This sequence encodes CASSQDSEGLAYNEQFF.